This TCR beta chain emerged from a study of Graves' ophthalmopathy and Graves' hyperthyroidism. The sequenced template was RNA, covering the TCR beta CDR3 region. An initial RT-PCR round employing HTBI primers preceded a second-round multiplex PCR. From the multiplex PCR reads, TCRdb called clonotypes with MiXCR, one entry per CDR3 protein. The table shows 300,000 to 400,000 distinct CDR3 sequences, with about a sixth occurring only once. There are 16 residues in the CDR3. The germline CDR1 and CDR2 sequences are SNHLY and FYNNEI. V lost 6 bases and J lost 1, with 18 bases in between. Clinical symptoms, serum thyroxine, TRAb, thyroid ultrasound and orbital computed tomography determined diagnosis. This clonotype was seen a few times.

This clonotype was sampled from an adult woman with stable Graves' hyperthyroidism. The source material was peripheral blood. This rearrangement joins TRBV2 to TRBJ1-1; perhaps TRBD1 as D (5 bases). CDR3 sequence: CASSGGHWGRNTEAFF. CDR3 sequence (DNA): TGTGCCAGCAGCGGCGGACATTGGGGAAGGAACACTGAAGCTTTCTTT.